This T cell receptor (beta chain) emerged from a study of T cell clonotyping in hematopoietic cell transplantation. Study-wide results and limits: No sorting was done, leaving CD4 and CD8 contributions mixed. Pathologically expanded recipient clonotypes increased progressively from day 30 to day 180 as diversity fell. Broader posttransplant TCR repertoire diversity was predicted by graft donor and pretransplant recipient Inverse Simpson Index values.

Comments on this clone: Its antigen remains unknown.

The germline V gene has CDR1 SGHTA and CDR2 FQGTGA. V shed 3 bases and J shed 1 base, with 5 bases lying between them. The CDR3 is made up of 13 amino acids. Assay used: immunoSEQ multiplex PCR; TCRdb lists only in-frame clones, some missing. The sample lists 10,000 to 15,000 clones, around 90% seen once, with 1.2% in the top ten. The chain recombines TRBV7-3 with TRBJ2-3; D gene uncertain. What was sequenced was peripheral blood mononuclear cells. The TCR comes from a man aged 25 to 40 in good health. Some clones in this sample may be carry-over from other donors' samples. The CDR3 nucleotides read TGTGCCAGCAGCTTCGTGGGCACAGATACGCAGTATTTT. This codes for CASSFVGTDTQYF.